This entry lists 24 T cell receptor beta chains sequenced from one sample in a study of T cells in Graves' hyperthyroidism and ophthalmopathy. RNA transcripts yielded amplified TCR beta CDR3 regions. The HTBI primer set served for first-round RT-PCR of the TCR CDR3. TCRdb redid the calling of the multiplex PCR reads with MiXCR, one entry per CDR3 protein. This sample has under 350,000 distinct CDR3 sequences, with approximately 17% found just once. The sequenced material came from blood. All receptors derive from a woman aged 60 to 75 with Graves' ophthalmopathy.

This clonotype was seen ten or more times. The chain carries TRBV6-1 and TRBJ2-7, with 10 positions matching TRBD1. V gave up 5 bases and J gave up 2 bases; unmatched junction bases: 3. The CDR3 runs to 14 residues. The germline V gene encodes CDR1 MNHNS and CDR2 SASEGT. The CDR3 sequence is CASSWDRGTYEQYF. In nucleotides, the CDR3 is TGTGCCAGCAGTTGGGACAGGGGAACCTACGAGCAGTACTTC.

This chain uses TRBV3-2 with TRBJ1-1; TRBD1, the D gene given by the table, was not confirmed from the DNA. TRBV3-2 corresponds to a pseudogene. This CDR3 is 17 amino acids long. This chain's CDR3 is CASSPSRDRGMNTEAFF. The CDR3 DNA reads TGTGCCAGCAGCCCTTCACGGGACAGGGGAATGAACACTGAAGCTTTCTTT.

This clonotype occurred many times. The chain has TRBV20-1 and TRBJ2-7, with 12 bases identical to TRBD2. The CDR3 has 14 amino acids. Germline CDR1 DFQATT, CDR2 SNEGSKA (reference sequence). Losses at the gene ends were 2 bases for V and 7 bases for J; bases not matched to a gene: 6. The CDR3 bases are TGCAGTGCTAGAACGCTAGCGGGAGGGGATGAGCAGTACTTC. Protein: CSARTLAGGDEQYF.

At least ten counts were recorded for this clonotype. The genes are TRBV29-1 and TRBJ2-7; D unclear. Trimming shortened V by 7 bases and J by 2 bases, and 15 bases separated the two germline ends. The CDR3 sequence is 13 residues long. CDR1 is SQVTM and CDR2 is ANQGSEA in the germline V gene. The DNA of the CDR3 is TGCAGCGCCGGTGCTTCGGATACCTACGAGCAGTACTTC. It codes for CSAGASDTYEQYF.

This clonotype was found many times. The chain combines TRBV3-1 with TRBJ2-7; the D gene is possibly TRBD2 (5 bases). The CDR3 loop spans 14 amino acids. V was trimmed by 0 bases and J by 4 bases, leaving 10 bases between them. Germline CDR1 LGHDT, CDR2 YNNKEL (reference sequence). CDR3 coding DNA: TGTGCCAGCAGCCAAGATCTGAAGCGGTACGAGCAGTACTTC. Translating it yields CASSQDLKRYEQYF.

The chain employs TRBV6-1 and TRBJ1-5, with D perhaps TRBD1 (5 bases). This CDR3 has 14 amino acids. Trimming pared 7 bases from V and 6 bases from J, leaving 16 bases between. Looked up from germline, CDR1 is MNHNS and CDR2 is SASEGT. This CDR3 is CASTPGGYSQPQHF. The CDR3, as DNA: TGTGCCAGCACTCCGGGGGGGTATAGTCAGCCCCAGCATTTT.

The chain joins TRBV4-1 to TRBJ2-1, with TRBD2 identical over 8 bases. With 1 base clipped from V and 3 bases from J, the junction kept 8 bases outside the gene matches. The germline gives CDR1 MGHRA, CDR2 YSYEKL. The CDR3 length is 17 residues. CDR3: CASSQGLAGTVYNEQFF. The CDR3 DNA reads TGCGCCAGCAGCCAAGGCCTAGCGGGCACAGTCTACAATGAGCAGTTCTTC.

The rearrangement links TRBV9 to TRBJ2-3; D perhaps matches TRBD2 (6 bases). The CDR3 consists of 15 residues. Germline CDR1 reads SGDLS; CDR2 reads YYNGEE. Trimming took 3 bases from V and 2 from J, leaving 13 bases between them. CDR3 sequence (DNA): TGTGCCAGCAGCGCTGAAGCGGGCCACACAGATACGCAGTATTTT. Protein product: CASSAEAGHTDTQYF.

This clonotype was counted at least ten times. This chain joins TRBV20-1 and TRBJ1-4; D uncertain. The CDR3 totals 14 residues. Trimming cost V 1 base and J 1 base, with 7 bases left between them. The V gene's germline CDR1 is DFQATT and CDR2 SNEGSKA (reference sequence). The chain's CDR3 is CSARAGGTNEKLFF. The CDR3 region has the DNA TGCAGTGCTAGAGCCGGAGGAACTAATGAAAAACTGTTTTTT.

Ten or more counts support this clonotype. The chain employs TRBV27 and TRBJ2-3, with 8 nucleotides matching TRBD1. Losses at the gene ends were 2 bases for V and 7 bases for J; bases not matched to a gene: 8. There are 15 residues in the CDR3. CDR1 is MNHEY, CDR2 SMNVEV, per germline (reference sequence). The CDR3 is CASSLIGQGANTQYF. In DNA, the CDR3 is TGTGCCAGCAGTTTAATAGGGCAGGGGGCGAATACGCAGTATTTT.

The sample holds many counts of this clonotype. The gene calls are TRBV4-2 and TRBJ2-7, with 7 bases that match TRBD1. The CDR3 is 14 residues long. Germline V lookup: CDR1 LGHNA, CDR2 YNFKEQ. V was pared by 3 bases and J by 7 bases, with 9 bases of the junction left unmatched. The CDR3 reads CASSQEGTDREQYF. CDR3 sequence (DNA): TGTGCCAGCAGCCAGGAAGGGACAGACCGAGAGCAGTACTTC.

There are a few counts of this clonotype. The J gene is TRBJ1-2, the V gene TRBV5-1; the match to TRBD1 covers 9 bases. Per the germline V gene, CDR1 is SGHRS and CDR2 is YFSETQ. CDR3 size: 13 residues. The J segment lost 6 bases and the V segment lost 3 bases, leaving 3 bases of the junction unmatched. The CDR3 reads CASSSGTGHGYTF. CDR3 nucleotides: TGCGCCAGCAGCTCAGGGACAGGGCATGGCTACACCTTC.

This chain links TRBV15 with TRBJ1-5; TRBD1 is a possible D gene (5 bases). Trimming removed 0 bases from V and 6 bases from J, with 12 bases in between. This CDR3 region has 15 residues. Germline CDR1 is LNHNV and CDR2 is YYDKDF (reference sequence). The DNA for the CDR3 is TGTGCCACCAGCAGAGATCGGTCAGGGAGTCAGCCCCAGCATTTT. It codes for CATSRDRSGSQPQHF.

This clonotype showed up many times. The CDR3 is CASSTEGTHGGNEQFF. The CDR3 region has the DNA TGTGCCAGCAGCACGGAGGGTACTCATGGCGGCAATGAGCAGTTCTTC. The chain has TRBV11-2 and TRBJ2-1; D possibly corresponds to TRBD2 (6 bases). Trimming shortened V by 5 bases and J by 6 bases, and 20 bases separated the two germline ends. Germline-derived CDR1 and CDR2 are SGHAT and FQNNGV. The CDR3 runs 16 residues.

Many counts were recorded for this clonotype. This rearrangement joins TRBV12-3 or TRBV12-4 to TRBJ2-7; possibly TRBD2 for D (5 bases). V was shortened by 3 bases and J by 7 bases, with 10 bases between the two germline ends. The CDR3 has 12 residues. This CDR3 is CASSFGGSEQYF. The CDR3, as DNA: TGTGCCAGCAGTTTCGGAGGTTCTGAGCAGTACTTC.

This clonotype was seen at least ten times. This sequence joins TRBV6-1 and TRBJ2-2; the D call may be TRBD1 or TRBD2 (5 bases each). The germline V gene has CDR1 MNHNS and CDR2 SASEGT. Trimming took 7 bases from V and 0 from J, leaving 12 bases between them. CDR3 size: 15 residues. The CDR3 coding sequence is TGTGCCAGCAAAGCAGGGACGGCGAACACCGGGGAGCTGTTTTTT. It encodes CASKAGTANTGELFF.

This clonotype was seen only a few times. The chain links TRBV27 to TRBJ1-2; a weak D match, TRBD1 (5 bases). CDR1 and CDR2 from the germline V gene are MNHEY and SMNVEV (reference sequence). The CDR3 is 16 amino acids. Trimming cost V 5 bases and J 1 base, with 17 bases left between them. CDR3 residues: CASSPRPGRVNYGYTF. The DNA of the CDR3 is TGTGCCAGCAGTCCTAGACCGGGGCGCGTTAACTATGGCTACACCTTC.

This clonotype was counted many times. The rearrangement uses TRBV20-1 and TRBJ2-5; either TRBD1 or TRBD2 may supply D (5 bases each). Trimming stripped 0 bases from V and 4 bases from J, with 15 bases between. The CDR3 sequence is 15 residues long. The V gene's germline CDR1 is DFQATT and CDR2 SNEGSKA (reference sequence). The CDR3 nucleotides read TGCAGTGCTAGAGAGACGAGGGGAACGGGAGAGACCCAGTACTTC. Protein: CSARETRGTGETQYF.

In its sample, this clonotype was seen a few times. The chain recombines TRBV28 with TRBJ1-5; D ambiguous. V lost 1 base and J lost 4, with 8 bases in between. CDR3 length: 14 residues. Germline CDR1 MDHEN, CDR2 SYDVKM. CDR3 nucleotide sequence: TGTGCCAGCAGTTTATTGACGGAAAATCAGCCCCAGCATTTT. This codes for CASSLLTENQPQHF.

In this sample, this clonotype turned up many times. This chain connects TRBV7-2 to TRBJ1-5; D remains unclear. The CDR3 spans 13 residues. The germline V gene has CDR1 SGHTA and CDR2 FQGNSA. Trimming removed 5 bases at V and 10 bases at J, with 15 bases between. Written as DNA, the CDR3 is TGTGCCAGCAGCACCCGGGGATTTGGTCCCCAGCATTTT. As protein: CASSTRGFGPQHF.

The CDR3 sequence: CASSIDGQVYEQYF. CDR3 in DNA: TGTGCCAGTAGTATAGATGGGCAGGTCTACGAGCAGTACTTC. The chain links TRBV19 to TRBJ2-7, with unresolved D. This CDR3 has 14 amino acids. Germline CDR1 reads LNHDA; CDR2 reads SQIVND (reference sequence). Trimming took off 0 bases at V and 3 bases at J, with 9 bases between the two ends.

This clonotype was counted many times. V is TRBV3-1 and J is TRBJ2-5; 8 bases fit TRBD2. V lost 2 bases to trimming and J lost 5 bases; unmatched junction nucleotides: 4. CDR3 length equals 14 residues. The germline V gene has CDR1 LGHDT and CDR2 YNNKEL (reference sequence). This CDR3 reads CASSQRGLEETQYF. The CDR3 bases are TGTGCCAGCAGCCAAAGGGGACTAGAGGAGACCCAGTACTTC.

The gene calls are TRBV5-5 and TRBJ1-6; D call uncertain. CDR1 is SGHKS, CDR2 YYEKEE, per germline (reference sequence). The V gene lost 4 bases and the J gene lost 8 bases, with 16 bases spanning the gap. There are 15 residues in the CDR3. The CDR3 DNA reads TGTGCCAGCAGCACCCGGGCCGGGCGGGATTCACCCCTCCACTTT. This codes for CASSTRAGRDSPLHF. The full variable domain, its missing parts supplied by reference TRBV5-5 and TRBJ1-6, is DAGVTQSPTHLIKTRGQQVTLRCSPISGHKSVSWYQQVLGQGPQFIFQYYEKEERGRGNFPDRFSARQFPNYSSELNVNALLLGDSALYLCASSTRAGRDSPLHFGNGTRLTVT.

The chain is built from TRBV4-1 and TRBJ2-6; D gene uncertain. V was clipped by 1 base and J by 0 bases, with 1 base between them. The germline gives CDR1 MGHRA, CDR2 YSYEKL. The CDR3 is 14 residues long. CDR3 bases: TGCGCCAGCAGCCAAGCCTCTGGGGCCAACGTCCTGACTTTC. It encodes CASSQASGANVLTF.